The 30 T cell receptor beta chains reported below all come from one sample, sequenced in a study of T cell repertoires in cytomegalovirus infection. TCRdb processed the reads anew with MiXCR; each CDR3 protein has one entry. The table shows approximately 220,000 distinct CDR3 sequences, with about 39% occurring only once. These receptors lack a known antigen. The sequences come from CD8+ T cells from cultured PBMCs, collected from culture after CMV antigen stimulation. These receptors were collected from a human donor in good health (CMV status not recorded). Some clones in this sample may be carry-over from other donors' samples.

The chain combines TRBV6-1 with TRBJ2-7; TRBD1 matches at 8 bases. CDR1 is MNHNS, CDR2 SASEGT, per germline. The CDR3 spans 14 residues. After removal of 0 bases from V and 3 bases from J, the junction contained 1 base not matched to a gene. CDR3 DNA: TGTGCCAGCAGTGAAGCACAGGGGGGCTACGAGCAGTACTTC. Encoded protein: CASSEAQGGYEQYF.

This clonotype was observed a single time. V gene TRBV10-3 combines with J gene TRBJ2-3; no clear D. The germline gives CDR1 ENHRY, CDR2 SYGVKD. The CDR3 spans 17 residues. Trimming stripped 4 bases from V and 2 bases from J, with 19 bases between. CDR3 region: CAISASIGPGNTDTQYF. The CDR3 region has the DNA TGTGCCATCAGTGCAAGTATCGGGCCGGGCAACACAGATACGCAGTATTTT.

The V and J genes are TRBV6-2 or TRBV6-3 and TRBJ1-1; 7 bases agree with TRBD1. Germline V gene sequence: CDR1 MNHEY, CDR2 SVGEGT. Trimming took 0 bases from V and 1 from J; bases not matched to a gene: 8. CDR3 length: 17 amino acids. The CDR3 bases are TGTGCCAGCAGTTACTCGGAGACAGGGCGGAGGAACACTGAAGCTTTCTTT. Protein: CASSYSETGRRNTEAFF.

This chain connects TRBV19 to TRBJ1-1; no firm D call. The length of the CDR3 is 14 residues. Germline values: CDR1 LNHDA, CDR2 SQIVND (reference sequence). Trimming stripped 2 bases from V and 5 bases from J, with 12 bases between. The CDR3 loop reads CASSISYAITEAFF. CDR3 coding DNA: TGTGCCAGTAGTATATCCTATGCCATAACTGAAGCTTTCTTT.

This chain links TRBV11-2 with TRBJ1-1; D remains ambiguous. This CDR3 is 14 amino acids long. Germline V gives CDR1 SGHAT, CDR2 FQNNGV. Trimming took off 3 bases at V and 4 bases at J, with 12 bases between the two ends. CDR3 in DNA: TGTGCCAGCAGCTTTAAGGTCCCGGGCACTGAAGCTTTCTTT. This codes for CASSFKVPGTEAFF.

A few counts support this clonotype. This chain connects TRBV7-9 to TRBJ2-1; D gene uncertain. With 4 bases removed from V and 8 bases from J, the gap between germline ends came to 6 bases. Germline CDR1 reads SEHNR; CDR2 reads FQNEAQ (reference sequence). The CDR3 extends over 11 amino acids. The CDR3 is CASSSIDEQFF. The CDR3 DNA reads TGTGCCAGCAGCTCGATTGATGAGCAGTTCTTC.

The rearrangement uses TRBV28 and TRBJ1-2, with D uncertain. With 7 bases removed from V and 0 bases from J, the gap between germline ends came to 12 bases. Germline V gene lookup returns CDR1 MDHEN and CDR2 SYDVKM. This CDR3 contains 14 residues. The chain's CDR3 is CASTSRTANYGYTF. DNA of the CDR3: TGTGCCAGCACCTCCAGGACGGCTAACTATGGCTACACCTTC.

V and J are TRBV27 and TRBJ2-2; D not resolved. The CDR3 is made up of 15 amino acids. The germline V gene encodes CDR1 MNHEY and CDR2 SMNVEV (reference sequence). Trimming pared 0 bases from V and 1 base from J, leaving 6 bases between. CDR3 amino acids: CASSLSMGNTGELFF. The CDR3 DNA sequence: TGTGCCAGCAGTTTATCGATGGGGAACACCGGGGAGCTGTTTTTT.

This sequence joins TRBV6-1 and TRBJ1-5; D might be TRBD1 (5 bases). V was pared by 10 bases and J by 1 base, with 14 bases between. The CDR3 runs to 14 residues. The germline V gene has CDR1 MNHNS and CDR2 SASEGT. CDR3 DNA sequence: TGTGCCACCTACCTGGCAGGGAGCAATCAGCCCCAGCATTTT. Its protein product is CATYLAGSNQPQHF.

V usage is TRBV4-1 and J usage is TRBJ1-1, with 8 bases aligning to TRBD1. Germline lookup yields CDR1 MGHRA and CDR2 YSYEKL. The CDR3 covers 12 residues. V dropped 6 bases and J dropped 8; count of bases not matched to a gene: 5. CDR3 in DNA: TGCGCCAGCAGTCCGGACAGGGTGGAAGCTTTCTTT. Its protein is CASSPDRVEAFF.

The chain links TRBV19 to TRBJ1-1; TRBD1 matches 8 bases. With 6 bases clipped from V and 1 base from J, the junction kept 16 bases outside the gene matches. CDR1 LNHDA and CDR2 SQIVND come from the germline V gene (reference sequence). The CDR3 spans 18 residues. The CDR3 spells CASSRRTTGAPGNTEAFF. CDR3 sequence (DNA): TGTGCCAGTAGCCGGCGAACGACAGGGGCGCCCGGGAACACTGAAGCTTTCTTT.

This chain uses TRBV19 with TRBJ1-4; D is perhaps TRBD1 (5 bases). From germline, CDR1 is LNHDA and CDR2 SQIVND (reference sequence). V gave up 1 base and J gave up 6 bases, with 12 bases separating them. CDR3 length: 15 residues. The CDR3 sequence is CASSIAGGGDEKLFF. As DNA, the CDR3 is TGTGCCAGTAGTATAGCAGGAGGAGGGGATGAAAAACTGTTTTTT.

In this sample, this clonotype turned up a few times. V usage is TRBV11-3 and J usage is TRBJ2-1, with 7 bases identical to TRBD2. V was pared by 5 bases and J by 2 bases, with 6 bases of the junction left unmatched. The CDR3 runs to 15 residues. Germline assignment: CDR1 SGHNT and CDR2 YENEEA. This CDR3 reads CASSLGGSTYNEQFF. The CDR3 DNA is TGTGCCAGCAGCCTCGGGGGGAGTACCTACAATGAGCAGTTCTTC. Full variable domain (remainder filled in from reference TRBV11-3 and TRBJ2-1): EAGVVQSPRYKIIEKKQPVAFWCNPISGHNTLYWYLQNLGQGPELLIRYENEEAVDDSQLPKDRFSAERLKGVDSTLKIQPAELGDSAVYLCASSLGGSTYNEQFFGPGTRLTVL.

The chain joins TRBV28 to TRBJ1-1; D not certain. V lost 5 bases, J lost 0 bases, and 10 bases lay in between. Per the germline V gene, CDR1 is MDHEN and CDR2 is SYDVKM. This CDR3 comprises 14 residues. The DNA of the CDR3 is TGTGCCAGCAGTCTCTCTAACATGAACACTGAAGCTTTCTTT. The encoded protein is CASSLSNMNTEAFF. The full variable domain, rest sourced from reference TRBV28 and TRBJ1-1, is DVKVTQSSRYLVKRTGEKVFLECVQDMDHENMFWYRQDPGLGLRLIYFSYDVKMKEKGDIPEGYSVSREKKERFSLILESASTNQTSMYLCASSLSNMNTEAFFGQGTRLTVV.

J is TRBJ2-5 and V is TRBV28; 9 nucleotides line up with TRBD1. The V gene end was trimmed by 3 bases and the J gene end by 6 bases; junction bases not matched to a gene: 17. The V gene's germline CDR1 is MDHEN and CDR2 SYDVKM. The CDR3 contains 18 residues. The CDR3 DNA is TGTGCCAGCAGTTTTAATACAGGGGGCTCGATTCGGTTGAAGACCCAGTACTTC. Translation: CASSFNTGGSIRLKTQYF.

Note on this clonotype: The CDR3 does not end in the conserved phenylalanine or tryptophan, so this is likely a read error. The chain has TRBV7-7 and TRBJ2-1; 9 bases match TRBD2. This CDR3 contains 15 residues. Germline CDR1 is SSHAT and CDR2 is FNYEAQ (reference sequence). The CDR3 DNA reads as TGTGCTAGCAGCGATAGCGGGAGTCTCCCCATCGAGCAGTTCTAC. Translation gives CASSDSGSLPIEQFY.

V and J are TRBV27 and TRBJ2-7; weak D call: TRBD1 (6 bases). V was trimmed by 2 bases and J by 2 bases, leaving 13 bases between them. The CDR3 is 15 amino acids. Germline V lookup: CDR1 MNHEY, CDR2 SMNVEV (reference sequence). CDR3 sequence reads: CASSLNQQGPYEQYF. DNA for the CDR3: TGTGCCAGCAGTTTAAATCAGCAGGGGCCCTACGAGCAGTACTTC.

This clonotype was picked up a small number of times. J is TRBJ2-6 and V is TRBV6-1; weak D call: TRBD1 (6 bases). Germline V gives CDR1 MNHNS, CDR2 SASEGT. The V end lost 4 bases, the J end lost 0 bases, and 13 bases lay between the germline ends. The CDR3 has 17 residues. In DNA, the CDR3 is TGTGCCAGCAGTGGTGGACAGTACTACTCTGGGGCCAACGTCCTGACTTTC. Residues: CASSGGQYYSGANVLTF.

This clonotype was recorded a few times. The chain employs TRBV10-3 and TRBJ2-5; TRBD2 matches at 9 bases. From germline, CDR1 is ENHRY and CDR2 SYGVKD. This CDR3 comprises 14 residues. Losses at the gene ends were 4 bases for V and 5 bases for J; bases not matched to a gene: 5. This CDR3 reads CAISASGAGETQYF. Here the CDR3 DNA reads TGTGCCATCAGTGCTAGCGGGGCCGGGGAGACCCAGTACTTC.

The rearrangement links TRBV6-5 to TRBJ2-7, with TRBD2 matching 9 bases. From germline, CDR1 is MNHEY and CDR2 SVGAGI. The CDR3 consists of 15 residues. V shed 6 bases and J 3 bases; nucleotides not matched to a gene: 9. The CDR3: CASRPGTSRIYEQYF. CDR3 in DNA: TGTGCCAGCAGGCCAGGGACTAGCCGGATCTACGAGCAGTACTTC.

This clonotype has more than one count but fewer than ten. The chain has TRBV4-2 and TRBJ2-7; 8 bases are shared with TRBD2. The CDR3 runs 13 residues. V lost 4 bases and J lost 10; bases outside the gene matches: 9. In germline, CDR1 is LGHNA, CDR2 YNFKEQ. DNA for the CDR3: TGTGCCAGCAGCCCCAACCTCCTAGCGGGTCAGTACTTC. Translated: CASSPNLLAGQYF.

This sequence joins TRBV7-3 and TRBJ2-1; the match to TRBD2 covers 9 bases. Trimming at V came to 4 bases and at J to 7 bases, leaving 5 bases not matched to a gene. There are 14 residues in the CDR3. Germline V gene lookup returns CDR1 SGHTA and CDR2 FQGTGA. The CDR3 coding sequence is TGTGCCAGCAGCTCTTGGACTAGCGAGAATGAGCAGTTCTTC. Translated: CASSSWTSENEQFF.

The rearrangement links TRBV6-5 to TRBJ1-1; D may be TRBD1 (5 bases). This CDR3 has 13 amino acids. Trimming pared 0 bases from V and 10 bases from J, leaving 12 bases between. Germline CDR1 is MNHEY and CDR2 is SVGAGI. CDR3 DNA: TGTGCCAGCAGTTACTCGTCCGGGGCGGGAGCTTTCTTT. Translation gives CASSYSSGAGAFF.

The sample holds a few counts of this clonotype. V usage is TRBV7-2 and J usage is TRBJ2-1, with D tentatively TRBD2 (5 bases). The V end was cut by 7 bases, the J end by 7 bases, with 17 bases between. Germline V lookup: CDR1 SGHTA, CDR2 FQGNSA. The CDR3 extends over 14 amino acids. The CDR3 is CASTLDSTGNEQFF. The CDR3, as DNA: TGTGCCAGCACCTTGGACTCCACGGGGAATGAGCAGTTCTTC.

The table lists this clonotype with a count of one. The chain is built from TRBV9 and TRBJ2-6; D is undetermined. In germline, CDR1 is SGDLS, CDR2 YYNGEE. The CDR3 spans 18 residues. Trimming shortened V by 0 bases and J by 0 bases, and 13 bases separated the two germline ends. As DNA, the CDR3 is TGTGCCAGCAGCGTAGCTACGAGGCCCGGCTCTGGGGCCAACGTCCTGACTTTC. This gives the protein CASSVATRPGSGANVLTF.

There are a few counts of this clonotype. The genes are TRBV6-1 and TRBJ2-2; 13 bases line up with TRBD2. The V gene end was trimmed by 0 bases and the J gene end by 0 bases; junction bases not matched to a gene: 4. Germline CDR1 reads MNHNS; CDR2 reads SASEGT. CDR3 length: 19 amino acids. The CDR3 loop is CASSEARLAGGPNTGELFF. DNA for the CDR3: TGTGCCAGCAGTGAAGCGCGACTAGCGGGAGGTCCGAACACCGGGGAGCTGTTTTTT.

The chain links TRBV5-1 to TRBJ2-7; D is possibly TRBD2 (5 bases). Trimming took off 4 bases at V and 5 bases at J, with 19 bases between the two ends. The germline V gene has CDR1 SGHRS and CDR2 YFSETQ. CDR3 size: 15 residues. The CDR3 coding sequence is TGCGCCAGCAGCCCCGCGGCGAGGGCCCTCGACGAGCAGTACTTC. Its translation is CASSPAARALDEQYF.

This clonotype was picked up a small number of times. Germline and junction disagree at one end, which may indicate a read error. The J gene is TRBJ2-1, the V gene TRBV7-7, with D uncertain. The CDR3 is 14 residues long. CDR1 is SSHAT and CDR2 is FNYEAQ in the germline V gene (reference sequence). This chain's CDR3 is CASSLFGGYNEQFF. As DNA, the CDR3 is TGTGCTAGCAGCTTATTCGGCGGCTACAATGAGCAGTTCTTC.

This clonotype came up a few times. The CDR3 coding sequence is TGTGCCAGCAGCTTAGAGGGGGGACTAGCGGGAGTGATAGATACGCAGTATTTT. Translated: CASSLEGGLAGVIDTQYF. The rearrangement links TRBV11-2 to TRBJ2-3; 14 bases align to TRBD2. The CDR3 spans 18 residues. Per germline, CDR1 SGHAT and CDR2 FQNNGV. J was trimmed by 5 bases and V by 0 bases; bases with no gene match: 7.

The chain uses TRBV12-3 or TRBV12-4 and TRBJ1-6, with D uncertain. CDR3 length equals 12 residues. V was clipped by 7 bases and J by 16 bases, with 17 bases between them. The CDR3 sequence is CASTVLLPALHF. Written as DNA, the CDR3 is TGTGCCAGCACCGTCCTACTCCCCGCGCTCCACTTT.